These 8 T cell receptor beta chains came from one sample sequenced in a study of human T cells and chemical hapten exposure. TCRdb recomputed calls from the RACE reads with MiXCR, one row per CDR3 protein. Here the sample spans roughly 50,000 distinct CDR3 sequences, less than 10% being singletons. Time point reported: patch test 2, 6 weeks after DPC sensitization. The treatment: therapeutic diphenylcyclopropenone sensitization with weekly scalp DPC. The sequencing used whole blood, collected in connection with sensitization to the hapten diphenylcyclopropenone (DPC). The receptors shown here come from a woman in her 50s with alopecia areata. Some clones in this sample may be carry-over from other donors' samples.

Only a few counts were recorded for this clonotype. The rearrangement joins TRBV4-2 to TRBJ2-1; no firm D call. The CDR3 is 17 residues long. Per the germline V gene, CDR1 is LGHNA and CDR2 is YNFKEQ. The ends were cut back, 0 bases at V and 4 bases at J, with 16 bases in the middle. The DNA for the CDR3 is TGTGCCAGCAGCCAAGATTGGGTCGCGGCCCAGTACAATGAGCAGTTCTTC. Translation gives CASSQDWVAAQYNEQFF.

The V gene is TRBV11-1, the J gene TRBJ1-1; D call uncertain. V lost 4 bases and J 5 bases, leaving 11 bases between the germline ends. The germline V gene has CDR1 SGHAT and CDR2 FQDESV (reference sequence). The CDR3 has 13 residues. The CDR3 nucleotides are TGTGCCAGCAGCTGGATATCGGGTACTGAAGCTTTCTTT. This encodes CASSWISGTEAFF.

The table lists this clonotype with many counts. The V call is TRBV5-1, the J call TRBJ1-5; D is unresolved. The CDR3 covers 15 residues. V was cut by 0 bases and J by 1 base, with 8 bases left in between. CDR1 and CDR2 (germline): SGHRS, YFSETQ. CDR3 DNA: TGCGCCAGCAGCTTGGACGGGGTGAGCAATCAGCCCCAGCATTTT. Its protein product is CASSLDGVSNQPQHF.

This clonotype occurred many times. The chain couples TRBV4-1 to TRBJ1-3; D gene ambiguous. The germline V gene has CDR1 MGHRA and CDR2 YSYEKL. Trimming stripped 3 bases from V and 2 bases from J, with 14 bases between. This CDR3 is built from 16 residues. The CDR3 sequence: CASSQMKRVTGNTIYF. CDR3 bases: TGCGCCAGCAGCCAGATGAAAAGGGTGACTGGAAACACCATATATTTT.

The chain employs TRBV28 and TRBJ1-1; D is unclear. The length of the CDR3 is 12 residues. V lost 10 bases to trimming and J lost 4 bases, with 13 bases between them. Germline values: CDR1 MDHEN, CDR2 SYDVKM. CDR3: CATSKGSTEAFF. CDR3 nucleotides: TGTGCCACCTCGAAGGGATCCACTGAAGCTTTCTTT.

This clonotype was detected only a few times. The rearrangement uses TRBV28 and TRBJ2-7; 12 bases fit TRBD2. CDR1 and CDR2 (germline): MDHEN, SYDVKM. Unmatched junction bases numbered 13, after V lost 7 bases and J lost 3 bases. The CDR3 sequence is 17 residues long. The CDR3 region is CASNSGTSGFTHYEQYF. The DNA for the CDR3 is TGTGCCAGCAACTCCGGGACTAGCGGGTTTACGCACTACGAGCAGTACTTC.

This clonotype was seen ten or more times. This chain joins TRBV6-6 and TRBJ1-2, with D perhaps TRBD1 (6 bases). From germline, CDR1 is MNHNY and CDR2 SVGAGI (reference sequence). V was pared by 2 bases and J by 4 bases, with 14 bases between. This CDR3 contains 15 residues. CDR3 protein: CASSYLNGQSYGYTF. CDR3 DNA sequence: TGTGCCAGCAGTTACCTGAACGGACAGTCCTATGGCTACACCTTC.

This clonotype was counted ten times or more. The chain employs TRBV4-3 and TRBJ2-3; D is possibly TRBD1 (6 bases). CDR1 and CDR2 from the germline V gene are LGHNA and YSLEER. The CDR3 totals 16 residues. V was trimmed by 0 bases and J by 2 bases, leaving 12 bases between them. DNA for the CDR3: TGCGCCAGCAGCCAAGATTTCCAGGGGAACACAGATACGCAGTATTTT. Its protein product is CASSQDFQGNTDTQYF.